This T cell receptor (beta chain) is drawn from a study of monozygotic twins with inflammatory bowel disease. Worth noting for this clonotype: The antigen remains unidentified.

Whole-study results and caveats: None of the different T cell subtypes could be distinguished from one another. Among IBD patients, TCRbeta diversity (inverse Simpson) was lower than in healthy co-twins.

The template switching step added UMIs that contained a 6-nucleotide sample barcode. For each CDR3 protein, TCRdb gives one entry from its re-call of the 5' RACE reads, without DNA. The sample features 200,000 to 250,000 distinct CDR3 sequences, with roughly 1.5% in its top ten. This CDR3 region has 13 residues. Germline V gene data show CDR1 as SQVTM and CDR2 as ANQGSEA. Sequenced input: blood. The rearrangement uses TRBV29-1 and TRBJ1-1. The receptor was derived from a human donor with ulcerative colitis or Crohn's disease, or a healthy co-twin of an affected twin (not recorded which). The CDR3 region is CSVEVIMNTEAFF.